This T cell receptor beta chain originates from a study of T cells after yellow fever vaccination. About the research overall: SMART-Seq v4 Ultra Low Input served to prepare low-cell-number fractions.

Germline values: CDR1 KGHDR, CDR2 SFDVKD. CDR3 length: 14 residues. Trimming at V came to 4 bases and at J to 4 bases, leaving 3 bases not matched to a gene. This clonotype came up a few times. TCRdb used MiXCR to reprocess the 5' RACE reads, holding one entry per CDR3 protein. Found here are almost 600,000 distinct CDR3 sequences, approximately 13% of them singletons; the top ten hold over 12%. The clonotype was recovered from a man aged 25 to 40 who received the YFV17D yellow fever vaccine. This chain uses TRBV24-1 with TRBJ2-5, with TRBD2 identical over 9 bases. The material was PBMCs, obtained on the day of the yellow fever booster vaccination. CDR3 bases: TGTGCCACCAGTGAAGCGGGGGGAGGAGAGACCCAGTACTTC. Encoded protein: CATSEAGGGETQYF.